This TCR beta chain was profiled in a study of identical twins. Broader study findings: Models underestimated TCR alpha sharing (out-of-frame) in monozygotic twins.

CDR3 length: 14 residues. V was clipped by 2 bases and J by 6 bases, with 14 bases between them. Per germline, CDR1 SGHRS and CDR2 YFSETQ. This clonotype was detected only a few times. Its specificity is not known. MiXCR, run by TCRdb on the 5' RACE reads, gives a single entry per CDR3 protein. The sample shows roughly 1.6 million distinct CDR3 sequences, 32% of them seen only once. The sample comprised cord blood. This TCR derives from a newborn girl in good health. The rearrangement links TRBV5-1 to TRBJ1-1; D may be TRBD1 (5 bases). The CDR3 reads CASSLRDSTPEAFF. The DNA of the CDR3 is TGCGCCAGCAGCTTAAGGGACTCCACACCTGAAGCTTTCTTT. The variable domain in full, with the rest retrieved from reference TRBV5-1 and TRBJ1-1, is KAGVTQTPRYLIKTRGQQVTLSCSPISGHRSVSWYQQTPGQGLQFLFEYFSETQRNKGNFPGRFSGRQFSNSRSEMNVSTLELGDSALYLCASSLRDSTPEAFFGQGTRLTVV.